Following are 13 T cell receptor beta chains from one sample sequenced in a study of T cells in Graves' hyperthyroidism and ophthalmopathy (dated by TCRdb to between 2018 and 2021). Library creation used multiplex PCR. Sequenced using an Illumina HiSeq 2000. Amplification of TCR beta CDR3 regions was carried out from RNA transcripts. A first-round RT-PCR of the TCR CDR3 used the HTBI primer set with the Qiagen OneStep RT-PCR kit. Clones were called with MiXCR by TCRdb after fastp trimmed the public reads at Q25, and only in-frame beta chains were retained. A single entry per CDR3 protein holds the most common genes and DNA from its merged rows. For this sample there are about 590,000 distinct CDR3 sequences; 14% appear just once. The ten biggest clones cover over 6% of the sample. The sample was blood. The receptors come from a woman aged 18-35 years with Graves' ophthalmopathy.

This clonotype was recorded at least ten times. The rearrangement links TRBV29-1 to TRBJ1-4, with D possibly TRBD1 on 6 matching bases. With 4 bases removed from V and 3 bases from J, the gap between germline ends came to 15 bases. The CDR3 runs 15 residues. The V gene's germline CDR1 is SQVTM and CDR2 ANQGSEA. CDR3 nucleotides: TGCAGCGTTGGGGGGGCTGGGGGCCCTAATGAAAAACTGTTTTTT. Encoded protein: CSVGGAGGPNEKLFF. Supplemented by reference TRBV29-1 and TRBJ1-4, the full variable domain reads SAVISQKPSRDICQRGTSLTIQCQVDSQVTMMFWYRQQPGQSLTLIATANQGSEATYESGFVIDKFPISRPNLTFSTLTVSNMSPEDSSIYLCSVGGAGGPNEKLFFGSGTQLSVL.

This clonotype was counted at least ten times. This chain joins TRBV12-3 or TRBV12-4 and TRBJ2-6; perhaps TRBD2 as D (6 bases). The V end lost 5 bases, the J end lost 0 bases, and 14 bases lay between the germline ends. The CDR3 consists of 17 residues. CDR3 nucleotide sequence: TGTGCCAGCAGTGTTGGGGGGACCAACTCTGGGGCCAACGTCCTGACTTTC. Amino acids: CASSVGGTNSGANVLTF.

This clonotype occurred many times. V usage is TRBV20-1 and J usage is TRBJ2-7; TRBD1 matches 8 bases. The trim removed 0 bases at V and 3 bases at J, leaving 1 base unmatched. CDR3 length equals 13 residues. Germline V gene data show CDR1 as DFQATT and CDR2 as SNEGSKA (reference sequence). The DNA for the CDR3 is TGCAGTGCTAGAGAGGGACAGGACTACGAGCAGTACTTC. It encodes CSAREGQDYEQYF.

The V gene is TRBV10-3, the J gene TRBJ2-4; TRBD2 agrees at 11 bases. CDR3 length: 19 residues. Trimming cost V 8 bases and J 1 base; bases outside gene matches: 16. Germline V gene lookup returns CDR1 ENHRY and CDR2 SYGVKD. For the CDR3, the DNA is TGTGCCATCGGGATACTAGCGGGAGTGGAGGTTAGGGCCAAAAACATTCAGTACTTC. Protein product: CAIGILAGVEVRAKNIQYF.

This clonotype was recorded many times. CDR3 sequence (DNA): TGTGCCTGGGCACGGCAAGGCGGGTTATCCGTGCAGTACTTC. Amino acid sequence: CAWARQGGLSVQYF. The rearrangement joins TRBV30 to TRBJ2-7; D may be TRBD2 (5 bases). The CDR3 sequence is 14 residues long. V lost 5 bases and J lost 9, with 23 bases in between. The germline V gene has CDR1 GTSNPN and CDR2 SVGIG (reference sequence).

In this sample, this clonotype turned up many times. J is TRBJ1-4 and V is TRBV7-8; no firm D call. CDR3 length: 15 amino acids. The V end was cut by 5 bases, the J end by 0 bases, with 10 bases between. Germline CDR1 is SGHVS and CDR2 is FQNEAQ. CDR3 residues: CASSTRTATNEKLFF. The CDR3 bases are TGTGCCAGCAGCACCCGGACGGCAACTAATGAAAAACTGTTTTTT.

This clonotype was seen repeatedly, ten times or more. V is TRBV27 and J is TRBJ2-7; 15 bases map to TRBD2. CDR1 MNHEY and CDR2 SMNVEV come from the germline V gene (reference sequence). Trimming cost V 5 bases and J 2 bases; bases outside gene matches: 7. The CDR3 has 17 amino acids. CDR3 residues: CASSALGLAGGTYEQYF. In DNA, the CDR3 is TGTGCCAGCAGTGCCCTCGGACTAGCGGGAGGGACCTACGAGCAGTACTTC.

The genes are TRBV10-3 and TRBJ2-7; possible D gene TRBD2, 5 bases. The CDR3 is 13 residues long. Looked up from germline, CDR1 is ENHRY and CDR2 is SYGVKD. The V and J ends lost 0 bases and 4 bases respectively, with 7 bases between them. The CDR3 reads CAISESAGYEQYF. CDR3 sequence (DNA): TGTGCCATCAGTGAGTCGGCGGGTTACGAGCAGTACTTC.

The gene calls are TRBV19 and TRBJ1-2, with D unclear. From germline, CDR1 is LNHDA and CDR2 SQIVND (reference sequence). The CDR3 runs to 13 residues. Trimming shortened V by 8 bases and J by 4 bases, and 14 bases separated the two germline ends. The CDR3 coding sequence is TGTGCCAGTGATAGGACGGGGTCCTATGGCTACACCTTC. Its translation is CASDRTGSYGYTF.

The V gene is TRBV15, the J gene TRBJ2-3; the D is unclear. This CDR3 comprises 17 residues. CDR1 and CDR2 (germline): LNHNV, YYDKDF (reference sequence). Trimming cost V 1 base and J 1 base, with 15 bases left between them. CDR3: CATSRGTEVVGTDTQYF. CDR3 coding DNA: TGTGCCACCAGCAGAGGGACGGAAGTTGTTGGCACAGATACGCAGTATTTT.

The rearrangement joins TRBV6-2 or TRBV6-3 to TRBJ2-7; 8 positions match TRBD2. CDR3 length: 15 amino acids. Losses at the gene ends were 2 bases for V and 5 bases for J; bases not matched to a gene: 8. CDR1 MNHEY and CDR2 SVGEGT come from the germline V gene. CDR3 sequence reads: CASSYVVAGTHEQYF. DNA of the CDR3: TGTGCCAGCAGTTACGTGGTAGCGGGAACCCACGAGCAGTACTTC.

This clonotype has just a few counts. The rearrangement uses TRBV20-1 and TRBJ2-3, with 9 bases that match TRBD2. Germline assignment: CDR1 DFQATT and CDR2 SNEGSKA (reference sequence). Trimming cost V 6 bases and J 2 bases; bases outside gene matches: 6. The CDR3 sequence is 14 residues long. The CDR3 protein is CSAKLAGHTDTQYF. The CDR3 nucleotides are TGCAGTGCAAAACTAGCGGGCCACACAGATACGCAGTATTTT.

V gene TRBV20-1 combines with J gene TRBJ2-2; 7 nucleotides match TRBD1. CDR1 is DFQATT and CDR2 is SNEGSKA in the germline V gene (reference sequence). The V gene end was trimmed by 7 bases and the J gene end by 3 bases; junction bases not matched to a gene: 8. CDR3 length: 14 residues. The CDR3 DNA reads TGCAGTGTGGATTCAGGGGGAGACACCGGGGAGCTGTTTTTT. It codes for CSVDSGGDTGELFF.